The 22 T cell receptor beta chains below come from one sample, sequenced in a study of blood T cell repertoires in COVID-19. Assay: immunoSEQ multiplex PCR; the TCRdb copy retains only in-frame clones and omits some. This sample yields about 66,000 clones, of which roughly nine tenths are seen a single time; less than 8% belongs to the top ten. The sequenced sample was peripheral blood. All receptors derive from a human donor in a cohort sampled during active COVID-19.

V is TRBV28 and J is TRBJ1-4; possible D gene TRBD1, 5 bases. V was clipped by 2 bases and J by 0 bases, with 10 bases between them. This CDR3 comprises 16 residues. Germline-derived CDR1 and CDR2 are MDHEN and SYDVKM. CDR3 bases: TGTGCCAGCAGTTTAGTGGGGACTACAACTAATGAAAAACTGTTTTTT. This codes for CASSLVGTTTNEKLFF. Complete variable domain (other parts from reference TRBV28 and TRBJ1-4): DVKVTQSSRYLVKRTGEKVFLECVQDMDHENMFWYRQDPGLGLRLIYFSYDVKMKEKGDIPEGYSVSREKKERFSLILESASTNQTSMYLCASSLVGTTTNEKLFFGSGTQLSVL.

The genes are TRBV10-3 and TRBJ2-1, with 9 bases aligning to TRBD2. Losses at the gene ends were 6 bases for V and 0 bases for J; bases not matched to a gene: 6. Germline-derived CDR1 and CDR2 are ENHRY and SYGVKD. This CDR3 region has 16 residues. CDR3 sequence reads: CAISRTSVSSYNEQFF. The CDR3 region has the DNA TGTGCCATCAGCCGGACTAGCGTGAGCTCCTACAATGAGCAGTTCTTC.

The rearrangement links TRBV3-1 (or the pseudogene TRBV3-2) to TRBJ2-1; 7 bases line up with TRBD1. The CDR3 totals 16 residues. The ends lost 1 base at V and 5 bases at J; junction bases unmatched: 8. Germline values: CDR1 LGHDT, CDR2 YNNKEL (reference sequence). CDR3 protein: CASSQVIRDSNNEQFF. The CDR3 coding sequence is TGTGCCAGCAGCCAAGTTATCCGGGACAGCAACAATGAGCAGTTCTTC.

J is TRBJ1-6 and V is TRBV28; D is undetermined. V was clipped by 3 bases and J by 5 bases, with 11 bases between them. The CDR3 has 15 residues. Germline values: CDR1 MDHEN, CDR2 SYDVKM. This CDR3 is CASSFGVRHNSPLHF. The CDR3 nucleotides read TGTGCCAGCAGTTTTGGCGTCAGGCATAATTCACCCCTCCACTTT.

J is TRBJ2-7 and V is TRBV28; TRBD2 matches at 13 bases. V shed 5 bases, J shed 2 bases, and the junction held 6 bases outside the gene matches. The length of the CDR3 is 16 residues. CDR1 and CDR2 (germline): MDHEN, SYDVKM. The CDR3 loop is CASSQHGTSGAYEQYF. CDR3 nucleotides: TGTGCCAGCAGTCAGCATGGGACTAGCGGGGCCTACGAGCAGTACTTC.

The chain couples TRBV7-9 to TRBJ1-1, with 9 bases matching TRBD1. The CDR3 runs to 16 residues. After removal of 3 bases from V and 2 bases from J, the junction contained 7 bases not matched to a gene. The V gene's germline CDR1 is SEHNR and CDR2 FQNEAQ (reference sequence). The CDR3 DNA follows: TGTGCCAGCAGCTTCCGGGACAGGGCCGAAAACACTGAAGCTTTCTTT. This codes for CASSFRDRAENTEAFF.

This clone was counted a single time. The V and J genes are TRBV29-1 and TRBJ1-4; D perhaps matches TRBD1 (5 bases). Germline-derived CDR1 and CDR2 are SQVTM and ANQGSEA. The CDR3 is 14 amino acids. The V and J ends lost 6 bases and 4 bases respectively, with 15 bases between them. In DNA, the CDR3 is TGCAGCGTCGGGAGGGGTTCGGGTAATGAAAAACTGTTTTTT. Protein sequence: CSVGRGSGNEKLFF.

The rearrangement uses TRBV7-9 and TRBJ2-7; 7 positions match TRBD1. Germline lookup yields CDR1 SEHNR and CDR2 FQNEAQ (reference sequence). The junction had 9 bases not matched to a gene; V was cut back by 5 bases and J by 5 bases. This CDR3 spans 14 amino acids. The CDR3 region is CASSPIDRAHEQYF. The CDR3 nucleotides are TGTGCCAGCAGCCCGATCGACAGGGCCCACGAGCAGTACTTC.

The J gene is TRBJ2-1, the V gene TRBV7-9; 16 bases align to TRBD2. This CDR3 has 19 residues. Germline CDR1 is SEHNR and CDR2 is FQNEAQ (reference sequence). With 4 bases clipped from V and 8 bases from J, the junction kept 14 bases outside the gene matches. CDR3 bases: TGTGCCAGCAGCTCGCCCGGGACTAGCGGGAGGGCCGGGTCGGATGAGCAGTTCTTC. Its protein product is CASSSPGTSGRAGSDEQFF.

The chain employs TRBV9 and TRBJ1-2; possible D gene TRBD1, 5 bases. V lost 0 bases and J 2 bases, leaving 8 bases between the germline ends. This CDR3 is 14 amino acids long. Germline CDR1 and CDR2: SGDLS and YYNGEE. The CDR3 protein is CASSVERGNYGYTF. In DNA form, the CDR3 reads TGTGCCAGCAGCGTAGAGCGGGGCAACTATGGCTACACCTTC.

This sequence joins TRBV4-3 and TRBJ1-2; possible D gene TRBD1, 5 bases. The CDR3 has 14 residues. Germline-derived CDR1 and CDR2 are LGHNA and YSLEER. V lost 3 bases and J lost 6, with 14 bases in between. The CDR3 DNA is TGCGCCAGCAGCCAGCGGGGACCACAGAATGGCTACACCTTC. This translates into CASSQRGPQNGYTF.

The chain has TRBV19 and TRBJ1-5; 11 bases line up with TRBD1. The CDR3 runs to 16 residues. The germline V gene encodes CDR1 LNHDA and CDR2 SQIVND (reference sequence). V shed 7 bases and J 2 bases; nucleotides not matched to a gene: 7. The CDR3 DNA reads TGTGCCAGTAAAGGAGGACAGGGGGCTGGCAATCAGCCCCAGCATTTT. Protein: CASKGGQGAGNQPQHF.

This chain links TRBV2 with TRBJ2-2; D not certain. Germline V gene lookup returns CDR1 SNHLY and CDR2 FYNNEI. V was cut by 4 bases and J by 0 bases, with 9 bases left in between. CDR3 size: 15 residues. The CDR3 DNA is TGTGCCAGCAGTGTACTTGCCGCGAACACCGGGGAGCTGTTTTTT. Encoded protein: CASSVLAANTGELFF.

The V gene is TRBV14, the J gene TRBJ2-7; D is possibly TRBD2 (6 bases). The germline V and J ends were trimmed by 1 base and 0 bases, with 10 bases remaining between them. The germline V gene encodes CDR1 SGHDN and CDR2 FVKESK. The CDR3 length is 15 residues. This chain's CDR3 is CASSQGASVSYEQYF. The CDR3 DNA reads TGTGCCAGCAGCCAAGGGGCTAGCGTCTCCTACGAGCAGTACTTC.

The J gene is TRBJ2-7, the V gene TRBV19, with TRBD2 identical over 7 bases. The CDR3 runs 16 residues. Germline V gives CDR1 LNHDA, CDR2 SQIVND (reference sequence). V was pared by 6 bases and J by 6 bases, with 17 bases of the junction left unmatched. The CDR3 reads CASSSERGGRSREQYF. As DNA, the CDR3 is TGTGCCAGTAGCTCTGAGCGGGGTGGTAGATCTCGCGAGCAGTACTTC.

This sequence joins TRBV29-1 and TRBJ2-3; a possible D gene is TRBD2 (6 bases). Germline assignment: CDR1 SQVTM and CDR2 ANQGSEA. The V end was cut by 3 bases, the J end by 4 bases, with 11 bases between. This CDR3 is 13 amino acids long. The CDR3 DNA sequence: TGCAGCGTTGAGGAGGGGTACGCAGATACGCAGTATTTT. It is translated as CSVEEGYADTQYF.

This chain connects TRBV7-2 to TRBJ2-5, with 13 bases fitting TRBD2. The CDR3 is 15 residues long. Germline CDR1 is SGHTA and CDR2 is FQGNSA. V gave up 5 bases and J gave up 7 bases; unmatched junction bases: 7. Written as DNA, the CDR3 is TGTGCCAGCAGCAGTACTAGCGGGGGGGCCGGGACCCAGTACTTC. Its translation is CASSSTSGGAGTQYF.

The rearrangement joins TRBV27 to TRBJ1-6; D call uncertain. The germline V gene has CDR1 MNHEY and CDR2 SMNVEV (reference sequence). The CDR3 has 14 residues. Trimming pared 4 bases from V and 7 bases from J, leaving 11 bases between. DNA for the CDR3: TGTGCCAGCAGTTCCCAGGTTCTCAATTCACCCCTCCACTTT. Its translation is CASSSQVLNSPLHF.

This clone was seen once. The chain's CDR3 is CASSNDRGRNEKLFF. DNA of the CDR3: TGTGCCAGCAGCAACGACAGGGGGCGGAATGAAAAACTGTTTTTT. V and J are TRBV7-9 and TRBJ1-4; 10 bases align to TRBD1. CDR1 and CDR2 (germline): SEHNR, FQNEAQ (reference sequence). This CDR3 is 15 amino acids long. With 5 bases clipped from V and 5 bases from J, the junction kept 5 bases outside the gene matches.

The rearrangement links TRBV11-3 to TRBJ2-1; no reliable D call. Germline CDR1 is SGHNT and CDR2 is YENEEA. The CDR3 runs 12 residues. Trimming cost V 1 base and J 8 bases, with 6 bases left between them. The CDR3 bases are TGTGCCAGCAGCTTAGGGCATGATGAGCAGTTCTTC. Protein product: CASSLGHDEQFF. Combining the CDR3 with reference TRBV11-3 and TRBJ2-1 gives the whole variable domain EAGVVQSPRYKIIEKKQPVAFWCNPISGHNTLYWYLQNLGQGPELLIRYENEEAVDDSQLPKDRFSAERLKGVDSTLKIQPAELGDSAVYLCASSLGHDEQFFGPGTRLTVL.

DNA of the CDR3: TGTGCCAGCAGCCCCCTCGCTAGCGGGCTGAGCGATGAGCAGTTCTTC. Protein: CASSPLASGLSDEQFF. This sequence joins TRBV5-8 and TRBJ2-1, with 8 bases identical to TRBD2. The CDR3 is 16 amino acids. The V gene's germline CDR1 is SGHTS and CDR2 YDEGEE. V shed 4 bases, J shed 8 bases, and the junction held 14 bases outside the gene matches.

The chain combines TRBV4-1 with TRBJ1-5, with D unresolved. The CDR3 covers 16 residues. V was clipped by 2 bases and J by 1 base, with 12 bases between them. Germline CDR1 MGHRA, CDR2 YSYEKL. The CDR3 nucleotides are TGCGCCAGCAGCCAAAACCCATCGGAGAGCAATCAGCCCCAGCATTTT. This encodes CASSQNPSESNQPQHF.